The entry below describes one T cell receptor (beta chain). Its specific antigen is unknown. No base-level quality is on record; no much larger clone is a single base apart. Including cysteine and phenylalanine, the CDR3 has 17 amino acids. This entry keeps only the CDR3 DNA: 51 bases, framed from base 1. Ends trimmed: V by 5 bases, J by 4 bases; bases unmatched to a gene: 12. CDR1 and CDR2 were assigned from the germline V gene (reference sequence) as MNHEY and SMNVEV. The source of the sample is a study of OX40 agonist ivuxolimab in advanced cancers. Regarding the complete study: Ivuxolimab, which targeted the costimulatory receptor OX40 (CD134), was an agonistic, fully human IgG2 monoclonal antibody. Of the roughly 53 patients in dose escalation, approximately 20 had hepatocellular carcinoma, approximately 15 had melanoma, 9 had renal cell carcinoma and 9 had head and neck cancer. In the dose-escalation cohort, approximately 83% of patients were male, and the mean age was 60 years with a range of about 23 to 79. Intravenous ivuxolimab was administered to patients every 2 weeks at six dose levels: 0.01, 0.1, 0.3, 1.5, 3 and 10 mg/kg. Prior anti-PD-1, anti-PD-L1 or anti-CTLA-4 therapy was permitted, and roughly two fifths of dose-escalation patients had received checkpoint inhibitors. Partial responses occurred in three dose-escalation patients, of whom one had hepatocellular carcinoma and two had cutaneous melanoma. Peripheral TCRbeta sequencing aimed to test whether ivuxolimab altered TCR sequence diversity and caused clonal T-cell expansion. The paper covers the monotherapy dose-escalation part of the phase I ivuxolimab trial, which included N ≈ 50 patients. Points the paper makes about the study in general: After ivuxolimab, CD8+ T cells had more expanded clones than CD4+ T cells on average. In the 0.1-3.0 mg/kg groups, partial responders had among the lowest normalized peripheral clonal expansion, particularly in CD8+ T cells. Antigen specificity was not determined for the clonally expanded peripheral T cells. Low levels of normalized T-cell clonal expansion were also seen in some nonresponding patients. Clonal expansion of both CD4+ and CD8+ blood T cells was observed from baseline to week 6 at doses 0.1 to 3.0 mg/kg.

Genomic DNA was extracted from sorted cells for sequencing of the TCRbeta CDR3 region. The immunoSEQ Assay was used to sequence the TCRbeta CDR3 regions. TCRdb retrieved this table from immuneACCESS and kept in-frame rearrangements only. Not all clones are present; in checked studies, unresolved V genes account for under half, and no reason is known for the remainder. This sample comprises some 66,000 clones, over 75% of them detected only once. 0.25% to 0.3% of the sample is taken by the ten largest. Patients with autoimmune disease history or receiving systemic immunosuppression were excluded from the trial. Peripheral blood for TCR sequencing was drawn from every dose cohort at baseline, at cycle 4 day 1 and at cycle 7 day 1. The samples were drawn from a first-in-human, open-label, multicenter phase I dose-escalation trial of ivuxolimab. Adults with locally advanced or metastatic head and neck squamous cell, hepatocellular, melanoma or renal cell carcinoma were enrolled in the trial. Before TCR sequencing, CD4+ T cells and CD8+ T cells were sorted from peripheral blood as separate populations.

This TCR was sampled from an adult with an advanced solid tumor such as melanoma, head and neck, liver or kidney cancer. The rearrangement joined TRBV27 to TRBJ2-5, and TRBD2 matches 11 of the central bases. Sequences were derived from CD4+ or CD8+ T cells sorted from blood, sampled in a trial of the OX40 agonist ivuxolimab. The sequenced DNA: TGTGCCAGCAGTCGAAGGTCCACTAGCGGGAGTAGAGAGACCCAGTACTTC. Its protein is CASSRRSTSGSRETQYF.